The clone carrying this T cell receptor (beta chain) was seen repeatedly, ten times or more. The sample comes from a study of T-cell reconstitution after alpha-beta-depleted transplantation in children. Unique molecular identifiers were incorporated during preparation of the TCRbeta library. TCRdb recomputed calls from the PCR reads with MiXCR, one row per CDR3 protein. Counted here are some 240,000 distinct CDR3 sequences, roughly a tenth occurring once; the ten biggest clones make up less than 6%. V shed 2 bases and J shed 4 bases, with 15 bases lying between them. The CDR3 totals 16 residues. Germline V CDR1 and CDR2: MGHRA, YSYEKL.

The origin of this receptor is a human donor who donated a stem cell graft to a child with SCID. The genes are TRBV4-1 and TRBJ2-1; tentative D call: TRBD2 (6 bases). The sample consisted of PBMCs from the stem cell graft donor, taken from the stem cell graft. CDR3 region: CASSQPPSRGYNEQFF. The CDR3 region has the DNA TGCGCCAGCAGCCAACCACCGTCCCGGGGGTACAATGAGCAGTTCTTC.